Detailed here is one T cell receptor beta chain. The target antigen is unknown. The CDR3 extends over 17 amino acids. Trimming cost V 0 bases and J 10 bases, with 23 bases left between them. Germline assignment: CDR1 LGHNA and CDR2 YNFKEQ. This entry comes from a study of T cell repertoires in cytomegalovirus infection. Background on the study: Signatures in public TCR beta sequences pointed to both CMV infection and matching HLA type.

One entry per CDR3 protein results from TCRdb running MiXCR on the reads. The sample lists around 450,000 distinct CDR3 sequences, 30% to 40% seen once, with approximately 14% in the top ten. Whole-study findings and limits: The cumulative frequency of public TCR beta families distinguished individuals who carried CMV together with the relevant HLA. It was HLA-C-restricted CMV-specific TCR beta clonotypes that dominated the response ex vivo.

This sequence originates from a human donor in good health (CMV status not recorded). Some clones in this sample may be carry-over from other donors' samples. V gene TRBV4-2 combines with J gene TRBJ2-3; either TRBD1 or TRBD2 may fit D (5 bases each). What was sequenced was PBMCs. As DNA, the CDR3 is TGTGCCAGCAGCCAAGAGATCTCACGGGGCGCCACCTCAGCGCAGTATTTT. It translates to CASSQEISRGATSAQYF.